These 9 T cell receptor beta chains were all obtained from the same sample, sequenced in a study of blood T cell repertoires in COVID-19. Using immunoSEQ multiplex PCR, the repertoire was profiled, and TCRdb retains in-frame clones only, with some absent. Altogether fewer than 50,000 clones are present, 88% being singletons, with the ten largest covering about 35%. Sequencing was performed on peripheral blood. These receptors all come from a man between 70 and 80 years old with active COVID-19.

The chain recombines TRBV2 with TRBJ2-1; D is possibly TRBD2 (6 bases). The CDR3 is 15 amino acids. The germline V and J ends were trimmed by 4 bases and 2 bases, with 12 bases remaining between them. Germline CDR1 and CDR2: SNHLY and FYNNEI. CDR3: CASSAQAGPYNEQFF. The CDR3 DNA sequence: TGTGCCAGCAGTGCCCAAGCGGGCCCCTACAATGAGCAGTTCTTC.

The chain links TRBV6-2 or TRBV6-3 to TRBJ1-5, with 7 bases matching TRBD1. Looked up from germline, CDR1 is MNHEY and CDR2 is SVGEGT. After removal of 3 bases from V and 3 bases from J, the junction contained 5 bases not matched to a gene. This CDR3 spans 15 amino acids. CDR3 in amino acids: CASSYETGINQPQHF. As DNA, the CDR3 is TGTGCCAGCAGTTATGAGACAGGGATCAATCAGCCCCAGCATTTT.

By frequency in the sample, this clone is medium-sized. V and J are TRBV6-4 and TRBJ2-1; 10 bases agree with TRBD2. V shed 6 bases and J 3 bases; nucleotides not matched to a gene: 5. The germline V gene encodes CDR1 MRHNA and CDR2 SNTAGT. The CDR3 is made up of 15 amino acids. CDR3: CASSQSGGDYNEQFF. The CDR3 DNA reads TGTGCCAGCAGCCAGAGCGGGGGGGACTACAATGAGCAGTTCTTC.

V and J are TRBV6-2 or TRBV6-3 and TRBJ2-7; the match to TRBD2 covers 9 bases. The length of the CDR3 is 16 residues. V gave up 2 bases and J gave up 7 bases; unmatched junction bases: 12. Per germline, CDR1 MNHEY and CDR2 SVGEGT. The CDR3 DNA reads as TGTGCCAGCAGTTACCTTGGCTCTAGCGGGGTTGGTGAGCAGTACTTC. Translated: CASSYLGSSGVGEQYF.

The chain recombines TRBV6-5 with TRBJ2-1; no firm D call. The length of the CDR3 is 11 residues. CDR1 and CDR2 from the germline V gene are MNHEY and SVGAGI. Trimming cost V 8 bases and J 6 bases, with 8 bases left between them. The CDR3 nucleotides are TGTGCCAGCCGGAGAACCAATGAGCAGTTCTTC. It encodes CASRRTNEQFF.

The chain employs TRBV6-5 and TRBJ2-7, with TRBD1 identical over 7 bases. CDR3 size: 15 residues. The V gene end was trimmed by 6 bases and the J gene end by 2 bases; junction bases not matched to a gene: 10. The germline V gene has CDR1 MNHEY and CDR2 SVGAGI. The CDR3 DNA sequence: TGTGCCAGCAGCCGCCGACAGGGATTAACCTACGAGCAGTACTTC. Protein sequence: CASSRRQGLTYEQYF.

The CDR3 DNA is TGTGCTAGTGGTTTGGGGATCCGGGACAGGCAGTACTTC. Translated, it gives CASGLGIRDRQYF. The rearrangement links TRBV12-5 to TRBJ2-7; 7 positions match TRBD1. The CDR3 sequence is 13 residues long. From germline, CDR1 is LGHNT and CDR2 FRNRAP. J gave up 9 bases and V 1 base, and 6 bases lay outside the gene matches.

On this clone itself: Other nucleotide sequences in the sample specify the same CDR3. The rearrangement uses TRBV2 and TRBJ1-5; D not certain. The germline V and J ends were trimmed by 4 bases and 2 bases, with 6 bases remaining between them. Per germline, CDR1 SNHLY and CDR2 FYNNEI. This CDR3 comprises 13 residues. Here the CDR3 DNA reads TGTGCCAGCAGTGGGGGAGGCAATCAGCCCCAGCATTTT. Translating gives CASSGGGNQPQHF.

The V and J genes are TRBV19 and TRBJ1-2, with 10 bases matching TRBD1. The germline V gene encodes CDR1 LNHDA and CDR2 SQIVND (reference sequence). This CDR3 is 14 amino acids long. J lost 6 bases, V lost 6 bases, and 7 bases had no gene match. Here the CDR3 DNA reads TGTGCCAGTAGCTTTGACAGGGGGCTGGATGGCTACACCTTC. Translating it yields CASSFDRGLDGYTF.